Below, one T cell receptor (beta chain) is given with its context. What it binds is unknown. During its preparation, the TCRbeta library received unique molecular identifiers. Each CDR3 protein is one row after TCRdb ran MiXCR on the PCR reads. The sample contains a few hundred thousand distinct CDR3 sequences, approximately 42% of which appear only once. The sample originates from a study of T-cell reconstitution after alpha-beta-depleted transplantation in children. Germline V gene lookup returns CDR1 MDHEN and CDR2 SYDVKM. CDR3 length: 13 residues. V dropped 3 bases and J dropped 4 bases, with 7 bases sitting between them. Findings of the study overall: Surviving recipient T cells and thymic progenitors accounted for the high day-60 TCRbeta diversity observed in some patients. Newly produced T cells mostly accounted for T-cell counts and diversity one year post-transplant.

The sample was PBMCs, taken before TCRalphabeta/CD19-depleted stem cell transplant. The source of this sequence is a girl aged 2-10 years with aplastic anemia, due to receive a stem cell transplant. This chain connects TRBV28 to TRBJ2-1; perhaps TRBD1 as D (5 bases). The CDR3 nucleotides read TGTGCCAGCAGTTTTGGGGCGTACAATGAGCAGTTCTTC. Translating it yields CASSFGAYNEQFF.